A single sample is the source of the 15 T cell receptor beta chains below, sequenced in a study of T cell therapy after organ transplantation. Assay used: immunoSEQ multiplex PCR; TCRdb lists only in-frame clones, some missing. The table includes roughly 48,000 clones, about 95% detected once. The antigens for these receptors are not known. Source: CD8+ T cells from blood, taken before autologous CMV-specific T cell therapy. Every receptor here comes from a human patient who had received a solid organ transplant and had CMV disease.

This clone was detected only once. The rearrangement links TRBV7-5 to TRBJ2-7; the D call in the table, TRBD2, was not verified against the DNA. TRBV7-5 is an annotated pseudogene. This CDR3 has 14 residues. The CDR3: CVRPLEAHSYEQYF. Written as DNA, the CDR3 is TGTGTCAGACCCCTCGAGGCTCATTCCTACGAGCAGTACTTC.

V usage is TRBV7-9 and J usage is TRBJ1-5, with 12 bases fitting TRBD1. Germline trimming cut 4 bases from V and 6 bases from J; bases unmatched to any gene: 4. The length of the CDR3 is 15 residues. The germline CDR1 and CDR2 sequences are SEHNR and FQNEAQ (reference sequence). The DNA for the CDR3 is TGTGCCAGCAGCTCGGGGACAGGGGGCTTTCAGCCCCAGCATTTT. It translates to CASSSGTGGFQPQHF.

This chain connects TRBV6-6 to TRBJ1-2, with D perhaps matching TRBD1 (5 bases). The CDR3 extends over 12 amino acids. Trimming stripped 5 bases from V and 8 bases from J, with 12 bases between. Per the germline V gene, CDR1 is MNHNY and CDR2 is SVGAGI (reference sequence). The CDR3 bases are TGTGCCAGCAGTACCTTGACAGTGGGCTACACCTTC. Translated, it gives CASSTLTVGYTF.

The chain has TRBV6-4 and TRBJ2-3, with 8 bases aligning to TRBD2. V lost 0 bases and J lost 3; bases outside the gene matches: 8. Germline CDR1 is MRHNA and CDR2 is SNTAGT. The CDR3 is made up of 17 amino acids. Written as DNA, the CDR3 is TGTGCCAGCAGTGACTCGTCAAGCGGGAGTGGGACAGATACGCAGTATTTT. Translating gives CASSDSSSGSGTDTQYF.

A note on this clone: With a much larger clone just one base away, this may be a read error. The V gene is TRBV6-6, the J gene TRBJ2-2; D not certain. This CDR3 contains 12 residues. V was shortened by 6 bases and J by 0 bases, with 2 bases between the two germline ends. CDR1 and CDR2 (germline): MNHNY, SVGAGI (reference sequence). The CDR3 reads CASRTNTGELFF. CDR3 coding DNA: TGTGCCAGCAGGACGAACACCGGGGAGCTGTTTTTT.

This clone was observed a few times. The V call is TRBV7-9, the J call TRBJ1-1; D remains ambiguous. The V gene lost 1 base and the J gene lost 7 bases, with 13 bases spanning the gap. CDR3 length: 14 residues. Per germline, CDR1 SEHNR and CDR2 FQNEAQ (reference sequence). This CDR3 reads CASSLEFGRDEAFF. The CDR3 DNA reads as TGTGCCAGCAGCTTAGAATTTGGGAGAGATGAAGCTTTCTTT.

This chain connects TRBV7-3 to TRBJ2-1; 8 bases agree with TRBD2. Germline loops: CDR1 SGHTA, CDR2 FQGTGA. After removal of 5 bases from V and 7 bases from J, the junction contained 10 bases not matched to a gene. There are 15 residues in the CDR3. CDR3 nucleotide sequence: TGTGCCAGCAGCCCCTCTCCGGGGGGGGTTAATGAGCAGTTCTTC. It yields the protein CASSPSPGGVNEQFF. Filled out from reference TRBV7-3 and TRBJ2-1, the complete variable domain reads GAGVSQTPSNKVTEKGKYVELRCDPISGHTALYWYRQSLGQGPEFLIYFQGTGAADDSGLPNDRFFAVRPEGSVSTLKIQRTERGDSAVYLCASSPSPGGVNEQFFGPGTRLTVL.

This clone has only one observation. CDR3 coding DNA: TGTGCCTGGAGTGTATTAAGCGAGAACGAGCAGTACTTC. Amino acid sequence: CAWSVLSENEQYF. The J gene is TRBJ2-7, the V gene TRBV30; no firm D call. The CDR3 covers 13 residues. The ends were cut back, 0 bases at V and 5 bases at J, with 11 bases in the middle. In germline, CDR1 is GTSNPN, CDR2 SVGIG (reference sequence).

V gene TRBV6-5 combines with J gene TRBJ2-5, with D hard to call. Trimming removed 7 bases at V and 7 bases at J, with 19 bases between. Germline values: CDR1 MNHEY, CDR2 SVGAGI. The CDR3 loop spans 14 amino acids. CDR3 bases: TGTGCCAGCAAAATGGGCACAAGCCCTAGGACCCAGTACTTC. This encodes CASKMGTSPRTQYF.

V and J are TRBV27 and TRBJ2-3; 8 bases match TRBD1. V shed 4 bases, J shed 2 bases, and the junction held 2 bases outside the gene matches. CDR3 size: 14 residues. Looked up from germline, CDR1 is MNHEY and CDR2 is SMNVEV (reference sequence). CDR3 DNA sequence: TGTGCCAGCAGTTACAGGGGGTCCACAGATACGCAGTATTTT. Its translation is CASSYRGSTDTQYF.

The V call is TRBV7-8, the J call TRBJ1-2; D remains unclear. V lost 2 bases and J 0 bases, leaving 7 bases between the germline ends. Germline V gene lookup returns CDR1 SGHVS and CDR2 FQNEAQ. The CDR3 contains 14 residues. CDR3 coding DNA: TGTGCCAGCAGCTTAACGACAACTAACTATGGCTACACCTTC. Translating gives CASSLTTTNYGYTF.

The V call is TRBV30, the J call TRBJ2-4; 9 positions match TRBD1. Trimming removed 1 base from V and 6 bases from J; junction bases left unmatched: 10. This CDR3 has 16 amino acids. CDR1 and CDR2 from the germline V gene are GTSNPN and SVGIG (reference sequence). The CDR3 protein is CAWSDPRETGGNIQYF. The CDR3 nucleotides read TGTGCCTGGAGTGACCCCCGAGAGACAGGGGGAAACATTCAGTACTTC.

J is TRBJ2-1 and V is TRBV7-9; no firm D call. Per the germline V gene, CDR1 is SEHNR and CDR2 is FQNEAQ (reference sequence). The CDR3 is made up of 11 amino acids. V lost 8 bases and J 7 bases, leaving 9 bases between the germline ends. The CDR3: CASLWVNEQFF. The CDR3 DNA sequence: TGTGCCAGCCTTTGGGTGAATGAGCAGTTCTTC.

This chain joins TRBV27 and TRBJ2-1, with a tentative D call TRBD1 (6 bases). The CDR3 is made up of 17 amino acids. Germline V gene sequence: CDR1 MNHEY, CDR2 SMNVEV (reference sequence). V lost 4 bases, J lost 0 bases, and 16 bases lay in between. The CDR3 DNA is TGTGCCAGCAGTTCTCCGACAGGCAAAAGCTCCTACAATGAGCAGTTCTTC. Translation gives CASSSPTGKSSYNEQFF.

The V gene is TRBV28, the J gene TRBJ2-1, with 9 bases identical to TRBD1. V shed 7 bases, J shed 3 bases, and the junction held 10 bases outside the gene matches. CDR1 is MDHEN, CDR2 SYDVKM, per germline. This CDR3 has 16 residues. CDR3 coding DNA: TGTGCCAGCATCCCCTATCAGGGACAGGGCTACAATGAGCAGTTCTTC. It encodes CASIPYQGQGYNEQFF.